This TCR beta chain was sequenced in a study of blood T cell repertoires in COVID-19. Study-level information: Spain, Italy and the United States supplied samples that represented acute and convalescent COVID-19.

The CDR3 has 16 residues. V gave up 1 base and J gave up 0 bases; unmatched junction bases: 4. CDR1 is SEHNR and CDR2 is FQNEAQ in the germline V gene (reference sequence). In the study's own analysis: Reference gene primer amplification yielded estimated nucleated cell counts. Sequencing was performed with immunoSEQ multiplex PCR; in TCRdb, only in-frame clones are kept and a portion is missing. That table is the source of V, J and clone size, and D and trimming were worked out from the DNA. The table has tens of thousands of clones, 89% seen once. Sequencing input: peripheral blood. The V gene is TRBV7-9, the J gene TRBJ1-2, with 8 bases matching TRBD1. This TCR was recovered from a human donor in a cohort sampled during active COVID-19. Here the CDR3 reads CASSLVGQAPNYGYTF. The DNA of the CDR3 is TGTGCCAGCAGCTTAGTGGGACAGGCCCCTAACTATGGCTACACCTTC.